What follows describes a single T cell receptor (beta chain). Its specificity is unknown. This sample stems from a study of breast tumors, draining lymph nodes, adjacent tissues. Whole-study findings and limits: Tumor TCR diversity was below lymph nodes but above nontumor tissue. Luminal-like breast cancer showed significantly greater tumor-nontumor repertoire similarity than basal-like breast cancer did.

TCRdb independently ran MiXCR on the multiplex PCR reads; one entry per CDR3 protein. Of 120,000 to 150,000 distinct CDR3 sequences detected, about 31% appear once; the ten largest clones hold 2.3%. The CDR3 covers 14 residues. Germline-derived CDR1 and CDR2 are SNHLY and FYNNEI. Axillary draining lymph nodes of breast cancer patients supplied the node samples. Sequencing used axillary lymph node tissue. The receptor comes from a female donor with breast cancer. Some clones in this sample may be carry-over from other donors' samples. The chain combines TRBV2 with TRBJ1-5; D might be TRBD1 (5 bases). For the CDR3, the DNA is TGTGCTAGAGGGGACTTATTCAGCAATCAGCCCCAGCATTTT. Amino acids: CARGDLFSNQPQHF.